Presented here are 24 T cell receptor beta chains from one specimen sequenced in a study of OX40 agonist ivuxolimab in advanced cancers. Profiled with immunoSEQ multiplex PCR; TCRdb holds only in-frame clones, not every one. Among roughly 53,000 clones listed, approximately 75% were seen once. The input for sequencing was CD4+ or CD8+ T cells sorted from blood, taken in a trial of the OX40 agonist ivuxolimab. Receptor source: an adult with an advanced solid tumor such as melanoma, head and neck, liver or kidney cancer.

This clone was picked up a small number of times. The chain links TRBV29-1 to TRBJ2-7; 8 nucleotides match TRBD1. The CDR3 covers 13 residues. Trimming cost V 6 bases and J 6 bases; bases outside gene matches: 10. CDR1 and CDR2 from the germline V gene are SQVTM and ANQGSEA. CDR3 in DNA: TGCAGCGTCGATCGGACAGGGAATCTCGAGCAGTACTTC. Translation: CSVDRTGNLEQYF.

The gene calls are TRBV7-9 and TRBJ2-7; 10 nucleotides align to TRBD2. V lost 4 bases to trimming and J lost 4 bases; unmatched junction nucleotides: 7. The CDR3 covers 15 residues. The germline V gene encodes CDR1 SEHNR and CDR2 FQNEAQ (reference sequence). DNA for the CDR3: TGTGCCAGCAGCTCAAGCGGGGGGGATAAATACGAGCAGTACTTC. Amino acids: CASSSSGGDKYEQYF.

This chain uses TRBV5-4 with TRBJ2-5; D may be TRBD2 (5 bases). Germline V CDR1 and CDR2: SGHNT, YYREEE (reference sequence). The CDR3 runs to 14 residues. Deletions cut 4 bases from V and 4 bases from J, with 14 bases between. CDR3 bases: TGTGCCAGCAGCCAAGATGGGAGAGGAGAGACCCAGTACTTC. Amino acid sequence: CASSQDGRGETQYF.

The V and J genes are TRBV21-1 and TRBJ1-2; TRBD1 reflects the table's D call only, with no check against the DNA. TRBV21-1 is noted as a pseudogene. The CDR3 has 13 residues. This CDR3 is CASSKGPGYGYTF. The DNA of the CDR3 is TGTGCCAGCAGCAAGGGGCCTGGATATGGCTACACCTTC.

The CDR3, as DNA: TGCGCCAGCAGCTTGCGTCTAGCGGCGGTTTTCGGCAATGAGCAGTTCTTC. This codes for CASSLRLAAVFGNEQFF. The chain links TRBV5-1 to TRBJ2-1; 7 bases are shared with TRBD2. The CDR3 extends over 17 amino acids. Looked up from germline, CDR1 is SGHRS and CDR2 is YFSETQ. With V trimmed by 1 base and J by 6 bases, 13 bases remained unmatched.

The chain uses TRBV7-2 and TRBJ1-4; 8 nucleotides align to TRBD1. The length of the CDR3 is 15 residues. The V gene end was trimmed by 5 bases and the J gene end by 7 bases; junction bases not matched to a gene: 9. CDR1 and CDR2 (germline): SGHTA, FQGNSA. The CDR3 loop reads CASSRWTGSSEKLFF. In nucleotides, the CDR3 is TGTGCCAGCAGCCGTTGGACAGGGAGCAGTGAAAAACTGTTTTTT. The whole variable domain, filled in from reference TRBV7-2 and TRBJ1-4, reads GAGVSQSPSNKVTEKGKDVELRCDPISGHTALYWYRQSLGQGLEFLIYFQGNSAPDKSGLPSDRFSAERTGGSVSTLTIQRTQQEDSAVYLCASSRWTGSSEKLFFGSGTQLSVL.

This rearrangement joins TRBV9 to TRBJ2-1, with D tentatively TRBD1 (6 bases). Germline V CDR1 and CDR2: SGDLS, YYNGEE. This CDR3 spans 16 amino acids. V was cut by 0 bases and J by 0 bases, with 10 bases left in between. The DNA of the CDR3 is TGTGCCAGCAGCGTAGCGGGGACACGCTCCTACAATGAGCAGTTCTTC. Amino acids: CASSVAGTRSYNEQFF.

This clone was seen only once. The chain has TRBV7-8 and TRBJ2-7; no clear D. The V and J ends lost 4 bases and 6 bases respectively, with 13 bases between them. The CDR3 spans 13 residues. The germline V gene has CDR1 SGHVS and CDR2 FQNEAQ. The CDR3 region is CASSSGPYIEQYF. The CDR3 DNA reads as TGTGCCAGCAGCTCAGGACCCTACATCGAGCAGTACTTC.

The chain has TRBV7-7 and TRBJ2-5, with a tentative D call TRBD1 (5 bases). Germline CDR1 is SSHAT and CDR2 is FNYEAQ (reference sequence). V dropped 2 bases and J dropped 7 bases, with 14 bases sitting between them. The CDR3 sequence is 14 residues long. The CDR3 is CASSLLIQGGTQYF. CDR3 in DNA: TGTGCCAGCAGCTTATTAATCCAGGGCGGGACCCAGTACTTC.

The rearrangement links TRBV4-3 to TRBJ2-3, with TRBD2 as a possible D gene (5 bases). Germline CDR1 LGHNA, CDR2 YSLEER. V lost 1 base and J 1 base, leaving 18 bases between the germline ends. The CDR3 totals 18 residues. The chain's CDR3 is CASSQGYGVGSRTDTQYF. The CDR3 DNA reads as TGCGCCAGCAGCCAAGGGTACGGGGTGGGCTCCCGCACAGATACGCAGTATTTT.

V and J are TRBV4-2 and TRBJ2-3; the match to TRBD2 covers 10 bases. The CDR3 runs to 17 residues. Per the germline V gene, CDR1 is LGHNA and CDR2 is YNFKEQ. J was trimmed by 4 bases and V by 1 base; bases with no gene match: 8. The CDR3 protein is CASSQGASGSTADTQYF. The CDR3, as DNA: TGTGCCAGCAGCCAAGGGGCTAGCGGGAGTACAGCAGATACGCAGTATTTT.

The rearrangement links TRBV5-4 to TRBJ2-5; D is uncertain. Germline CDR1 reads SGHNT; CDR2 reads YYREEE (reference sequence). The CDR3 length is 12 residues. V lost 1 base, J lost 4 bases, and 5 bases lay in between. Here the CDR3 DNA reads TGTGCCAGCAGCTTGCCGGGAGAGACCCAGTACTTC. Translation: CASSLPGETQYF.

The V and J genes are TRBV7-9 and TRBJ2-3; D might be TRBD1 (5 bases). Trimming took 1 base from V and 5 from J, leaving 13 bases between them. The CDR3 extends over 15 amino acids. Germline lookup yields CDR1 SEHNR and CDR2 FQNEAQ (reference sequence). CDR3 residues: CASSLDATVGDTQYF. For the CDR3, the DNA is TGTGCCAGCAGCTTAGACGCGACAGTGGGAGATACGCAGTATTTT.

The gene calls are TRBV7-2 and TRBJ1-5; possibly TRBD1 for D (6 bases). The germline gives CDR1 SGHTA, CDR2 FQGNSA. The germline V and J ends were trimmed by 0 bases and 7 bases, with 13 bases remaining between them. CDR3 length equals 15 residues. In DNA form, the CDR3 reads TGTGCCAGCAGCTTAGCCCACAGGGCAGGACAGCCCCAGCATTTT. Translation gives CASSLAHRAGQPQHF.

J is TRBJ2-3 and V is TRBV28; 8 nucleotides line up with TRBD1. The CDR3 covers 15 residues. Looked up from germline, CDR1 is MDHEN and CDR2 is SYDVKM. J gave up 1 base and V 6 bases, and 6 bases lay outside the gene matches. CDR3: CASRLPGQGTDTQYF. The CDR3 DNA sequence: TGTGCCAGCAGACTCCCGGGACAGGGCACAGATACGCAGTATTTT.

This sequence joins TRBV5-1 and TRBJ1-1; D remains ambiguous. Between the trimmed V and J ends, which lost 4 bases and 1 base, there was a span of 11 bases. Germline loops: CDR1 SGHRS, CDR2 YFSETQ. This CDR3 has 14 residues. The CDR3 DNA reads TGCGCCAGCAGCACAAGCCTGAAGAACACTGAAGCTTTCTTT. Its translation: CASSTSLKNTEAFF.

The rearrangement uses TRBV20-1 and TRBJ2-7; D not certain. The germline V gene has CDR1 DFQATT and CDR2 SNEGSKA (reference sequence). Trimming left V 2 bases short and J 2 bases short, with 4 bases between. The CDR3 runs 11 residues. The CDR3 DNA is TGCAGTGCTAGAACGACCTACGAGCAGTACTTC. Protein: CSARTTYEQYF.

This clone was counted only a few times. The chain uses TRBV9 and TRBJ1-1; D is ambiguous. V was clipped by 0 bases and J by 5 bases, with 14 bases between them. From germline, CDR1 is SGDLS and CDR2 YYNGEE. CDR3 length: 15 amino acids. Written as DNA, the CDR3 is TGTGCCAGCAGCGTAGAGGGCATCTTGGGTACTGAAGCTTTCTTT. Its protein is CASSVEGILGTEAFF.

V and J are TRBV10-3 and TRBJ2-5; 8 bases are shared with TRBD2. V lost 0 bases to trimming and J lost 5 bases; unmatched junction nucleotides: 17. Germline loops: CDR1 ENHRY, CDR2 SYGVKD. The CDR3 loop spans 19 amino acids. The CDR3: CAISESIPQEGLVDETQYF. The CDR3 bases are TGTGCCATCAGTGAGTCGATACCCCAAGAGGGACTAGTTGATGAGACCCAGTACTTC.

CDR3 protein: CASGGASVSGNTIYF. The CDR3 region has the DNA TGTGCCAGTGGGGGAGCCTCCGTCTCTGGAAACACCATATATTTT. V usage is TRBV19 and J usage is TRBJ1-3; D is perhaps TRBD1 (5 bases). Germline assignment: CDR1 LNHDA and CDR2 SQIVND (reference sequence). CDR3 length: 15 residues. V was shortened by 8 bases and J by 0 bases, with 14 bases between the two germline ends.

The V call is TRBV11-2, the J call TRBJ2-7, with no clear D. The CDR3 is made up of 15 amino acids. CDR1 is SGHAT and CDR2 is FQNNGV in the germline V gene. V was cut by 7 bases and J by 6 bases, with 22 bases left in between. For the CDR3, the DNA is TGTGCCAGCAACCGCCTGGGTCAGCGAATGGGCGAGCAGTACTTC. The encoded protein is CASNRLGQRMGEQYF.

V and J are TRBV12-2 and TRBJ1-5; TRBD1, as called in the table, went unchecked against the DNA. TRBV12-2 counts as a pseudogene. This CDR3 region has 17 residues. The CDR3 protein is CASRLPVPRGERQPQHF. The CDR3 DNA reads TGTGCAAGTCGCTTACCCGTACCCAGGGGGGAACGTCAGCCCCAGCATTTT.

DNA of the CDR3: TGTGCCAGCAGCCCGACGGAAGGAAACACCATATATTTT. Its protein product is CASSPTEGNTIYF. The chain has TRBV7-9 and TRBJ1-3; no clear D gene. From germline, CDR1 is SEHNR and CDR2 FQNEAQ (reference sequence). V lost 5 bases and J lost 4, with 9 bases in between. The CDR3 sequence is 13 residues long.

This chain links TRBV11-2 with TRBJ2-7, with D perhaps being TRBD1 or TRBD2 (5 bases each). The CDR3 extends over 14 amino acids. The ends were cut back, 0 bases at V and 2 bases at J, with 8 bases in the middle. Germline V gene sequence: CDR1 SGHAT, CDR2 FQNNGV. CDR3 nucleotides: TGTGCCAGCAGCTTAGACGGGGACCCCTACGAGCAGTACTTC. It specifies CASSLDGDPYEQYF. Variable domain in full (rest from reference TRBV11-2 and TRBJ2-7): EAGVAQSPRYKIIEKRQSVAFWCNPISGHATLYWYQQILGQGPKLLIQFQNNGVVDDSQLPKDRFSAERLKGVDSTLKIQPAKLEDSAVYLCASSLDGDPYEQYFGPGTRLTVT.